A single sample gave rise to the 15 T cell receptor beta chains below, sequenced in a study of T cells in localized non-small cell lung cancer (dated by TCRdb to about 2020). The library was built by means of the immunoSEQ multiplex PCR assay. What TCRdb holds here is the immuneACCESS table cut down to in-frame rearrangements. Part of the clones is not present; checked against another copy, under half of the missing clones reflect an unresolved V gene, and the others are unexplained. This sample comprises tens of thousands of clones, roughly 90% of them detected only once. Of the sample, 20% to 25% is held by the ten largest clones. The sample consisted of peripheral blood, taken before any cancer treatment. All receptors come from a man aged 35 to 70 with stage I squamous cell lung carcinoma.

This chain links TRBV7-9 with TRBJ1-2; TRBD1 might be the D (5 bases). The CDR3 consists of 12 residues. V was clipped by 5 bases and J by 5 bases, with 9 bases between them. Per germline, CDR1 SEHNR and CDR2 FQNEAQ (reference sequence). The CDR3 DNA reads as TGTGCCAGCAGCCCCGAGGGGTATGGCTACACCTTC. Protein sequence: CASSPEGYGYTF.

The chain is built from TRBV5-6 and TRBJ1-6; 8 nucleotides align to TRBD1. Germline values: CDR1 SGHDT, CDR2 YYEEEE. Losses at the gene ends were 4 bases for V and 7 bases for J; bases not matched to a gene: 10. The CDR3 sequence is 16 residues long. The CDR3 sequence is CASSPTTGAMNSPLHF. DNA for the CDR3: TGTGCCAGCAGCCCCACGACAGGGGCCATGAATTCACCCCTCCACTTT.

The chain uses TRBV7-2 and TRBJ1-5; weak D call: TRBD1 (5 bases). The CDR3 runs to 14 residues. The germline gives CDR1 SGHTA, CDR2 FQGNSA. V lost 4 bases and J lost 6, with 13 bases in between. As DNA, the CDR3 is TGTGCCAGCAGCTCCCCGGGGGTAAGTCAGCCCCAGCATTTT. It is translated as CASSSPGVSQPQHF.

The chain links TRBV5-1 to TRBJ2-1; D gene uncertain. CDR1 SGHRS and CDR2 YFSETQ come from the germline V gene. With 4 bases removed from V and 8 bases from J, the gap between germline ends came to 10 bases. The CDR3 sequence is 12 residues long. CDR3 sequence (DNA): TGCGCCAGCAGCCCGGCGGTGGATGAGCAGTTCTTC. Translating gives CASSPAVDEQFF. Looking up the rest from reference TRBV5-1 and TRBJ2-1 gives the full variable domain: KAGVTQTPRYLIKTRGQQVTLSCSPISGHRSVSWYQQTPGQGLQFLFEYFSETQRNKGNFPGRFSGRQFSNSRSEMNVSTLELGDSALYLCASSPAVDEQFFGPGTRLTVL.

The chain recombines TRBV6-6 with TRBJ2-5; D is uncertain. CDR1 and CDR2 (germline): MNHNY, SVGAGI (reference sequence). There are 12 residues in the CDR3. V was cut by 2 bases and J by 5 bases, with 6 bases left in between. The CDR3 DNA reads as TGTGCCAGCAGTTACGGCCGGGAGACCCAGTACTTC. Protein: CASSYGRETQYF.

This chain links TRBV18 with TRBJ2-3; D uncertain. The V end lost 3 bases, the J end lost 4 bases, and 2 bases lay between the germline ends. The CDR3 has 11 residues. Germline V gives CDR1 KGHSH, CDR2 LQKENI. In DNA, the CDR3 is TGTGCCAGCTCACCCGCAGATACGCAGTATTTT. This codes for CASSPADTQYF.

The chain recombines TRBV4-3 with TRBJ2-2; TRBD1 aligns across 7 bases. Looked up from germline, CDR1 is LGHNA and CDR2 is YSLEER. The CDR3 runs 15 residues. With V trimmed by 4 bases and J by 7 bases, 9 bases remained unmatched. Written as DNA, the CDR3 is TGCGCCAGCAGCCTTGGGACAGCTAGGGGCGGGGAGCTGTTTTTT. Its protein is CASSLGTARGGELFF.

The V gene is TRBV9, the J gene TRBJ1-4, with a possible D match to TRBD1 (5 bases). The germline V gene has CDR1 SGDLS and CDR2 YYNGEE. V lost 0 bases and J lost 3, with 9 bases in between. This CDR3 has 15 residues. The CDR3 DNA follows: TGTGCCAGCAGCGTAGCGGGGACGGCTAATGAAAAACTGTTTTTT. Translating it yields CASSVAGTANEKLFF.

The chain links TRBV10-3 to TRBJ2-1, with D unresolved. CDR1 and CDR2 (germline): ENHRY, SYGVKD. Trimming took 4 bases from V and 10 from J, leaving 11 bases between them. There are 12 residues in the CDR3. The CDR3 DNA follows: TGTGCCATCAGTGCGGATAACCGGGAGCAGTTCTTC. Translated: CAISADNREQFF.

The gene calls are TRBV28 and TRBJ1-4; 9 bases are shared with TRBD1. The CDR3 extends over 14 amino acids. V lost 8 bases to trimming and J lost 9 bases; unmatched junction nucleotides: 10. CDR1 and CDR2 (germline): MDHEN, SYDVKM. The CDR3 reads CASGTGGAFQKLFF. DNA of the CDR3: TGTGCCAGCGGTACAGGGGGCGCTTTTCAAAAACTGTTTTTT.

The chain recombines TRBV27 with TRBJ2-7, with TRBD1 identical over 11 bases. Germline V CDR1 and CDR2: MNHEY, SMNVEV (reference sequence). Germline trimming cut 6 bases from V and 2 bases from J; bases unmatched to any gene: 9. This CDR3 region has 16 residues. CDR3 in amino acids: CASSPGTGGSTYEQYF. DNA for the CDR3: TGTGCCAGCAGCCCAGGGACAGGGGGTAGTACCTACGAGCAGTACTTC.

The rearrangement joins TRBV19 to TRBJ2-2; no clear D gene. Germline assignment: CDR1 LNHDA and CDR2 SQIVND (reference sequence). V was cut by 7 bases and J by 2 bases, with 11 bases left in between. The CDR3 has 14 amino acids. The CDR3 region is CASKGGVNTGELFF. The DNA for the CDR3 is TGTGCCAGTAAGGGCGGAGTAAACACCGGGGAGCTGTTTTTT.

This sequence joins TRBV30 and TRBJ1-4; 8 nucleotides align to TRBD1. V shed 2 bases and J 5 bases; nucleotides not matched to a gene: 10. The length of the CDR3 is 16 residues. Germline values: CDR1 GTSNPN, CDR2 SVGIG (reference sequence). The CDR3 loop reads CAWSQGWAGGNEKLFF. The CDR3 DNA sequence: TGTGCCTGGAGTCAGGGGTGGGCAGGGGGCAATGAAAAACTGTTTTTT.

The CDR3 nucleotides are TGTGCCAGCAGTTCCCCAATCAACACTGAAGCTTTCTTT. It encodes CASSSPINTEAFF. The rearrangement joins TRBV28 to TRBJ1-1; D remains ambiguous. Trimming took 4 bases from V and 2 from J, leaving 8 bases between them. The germline V gene has CDR1 MDHEN and CDR2 SYDVKM. This CDR3 is built from 13 residues. Drawing the rest from reference TRBV28 and TRBJ1-1, the complete variable domain is DVKVTQSSRYLVKRTGEKVFLECVQDMDHENMFWYRQDPGLGLRLIYFSYDVKMKEKGDIPEGYSVSREKKERFSLILESASTNQTSMYLCASSSPINTEAFFGQGTRLTVV.

In its sample, this clone was seen once. The chain is built from TRBV11-2 and TRBJ1-4, with TRBD1 as a possible D gene (6 bases). The germline CDR1 and CDR2 sequences are SGHAT and FQNNGV. This CDR3 comprises 15 residues. The V end lost 1 base, the J end lost 3 bases, and 9 bases lay between the germline ends. CDR3 sequence: CASSLVGAANEKLFF. In nucleotides, the CDR3 is TGTGCCAGCAGCTTAGTGGGGGCAGCTAATGAAAAACTGTTTTTT.